A selection of T cell receptor beta chains follows, all from one sample in a study of Graves' ophthalmopathy and Graves' hyperthyroidism. TCRdb analysed the multiplex PCR reads with MiXCR anew, one entry per CDR3 protein. The data contain 600,000 to 700,000 distinct CDR3 sequences, about 41% of them singletons. Material for sequencing was peripheral blood. Source of these receptors: an adult man with Graves' ophthalmopathy. Each CDR3 is given with its conserved first and last residue. The D gene is left open where the match is weak. Some rows mark clone size as missing; the rest say once, few, many or name a class of expanded clone.

D gene,clone size,J gene,V gene,CDR3 protein
-,many,TRBJ1-1,TRBV12-3/TRBV12-4,CASSWDINTEAFF
-,few,TRBJ2-6,TRBV6-5,CASSTSSASGANVLTF
TRBD1,many,TRBJ1-2,TRBV15,CATSNSGTGNYGYTF
TRBD2,-,TRBJ2-5,TRBV7-2,CASSVTSGAEETQYF
TRBD1,-,TRBJ1-5,TRBV15,CATSSAQGAQPQHF
TRBD2,few,TRBJ2-5,TRBV7-2,CASSFRLGGAGETQYF
TRBD1,few,TRBJ1-1,TRBV9,CASSQYRDSEAFF
-,few,TRBJ1-3,TRBV6-1,CASSDGGVVNTIYF
-,few,TRBJ2-7,TRBV27,CASSPLGHQSSYEQYF
TRBD2,few,TRBJ2-3,TRBV24-1,CATSDSRGGQDTQYF
-,many,TRBJ1-4,TRBV7-2,CASSLVGDEKLFF
-,few,TRBJ2-7,TRBV25-1,CASQFDGGHYEQYF
TRBD2,many,TRBJ2-3,TRBV25-1,CASRSSGGASTDTQYF
TRBD1,-,TRBJ1-3,TRBV6-5,CASSYSGQGSGNTIYF
-,-,TRBJ2-7,TRBV10-3,CASSAAANTGEQYF
TRBD1,-,TRBJ2-7,TRBV6-5,CASSYSGQGALEQYF
-,-,TRBJ2-7,TRBV10-2,CASQRPWEQYF